This passage covers 17 T cell receptor beta chains from one sample sequenced in a study of beta chain features in type 1 diabetes. Notes on the study in general: When Type 1 diabetes patients were examined, their TCRB CDR3s proved moderately but significantly shorter in all four CD4+ subsets.

Their antigen targets remain unknown. The authors reverse transcribed all of the isolated RNA, so sequencing captured expressed TCRB transcripts. Some clones are missing from TCRdb's copy, which holds only in-frame ones; the method was immunoSEQ multiplex PCR. The data contain roughly 730,000 clones, roughly an eighth of them singletons. Sequenced input: naive CD4+ T cells from blood. The receptor set was obtained from a man between 18 and 29 years old with type 1 diabetes.

The rearrangement links TRBV7-9 to TRBJ1-1, with D uncertain. Germline V gene lookup returns CDR1 SEHNR and CDR2 FQNEAQ (reference sequence). The CDR3 consists of 14 residues. The V end was cut by 2 bases, the J end by 1 base, with 8 bases between. Here the CDR3 reads CASSLRQKNTEAFF. DNA of the CDR3: TGTGCCAGCAGCTTAAGGCAGAAGAACACTGAAGCTTTCTTT.

This clone was counted only a few times. The gene calls are TRBV2 and TRBJ2-7; no firm D call. Germline CDR1 SNHLY, CDR2 FYNNEI. The ends were cut back, 4 bases at V and 4 bases at J, with 14 bases in the middle. The length of the CDR3 is 14 residues. The CDR3 region has the DNA TGTGCCAGCAGTGCCTTGAAAATTCAGTACGAGCAGTACTTC. It codes for CASSALKIQYEQYF.

J is TRBJ2-2 and V is TRBV12-5; 9 nucleotides line up with TRBD1. The CDR3 loop spans 15 amino acids. Germline trimming cut 5 bases from V and 8 bases from J; bases unmatched to any gene: 9. Germline CDR1 reads LGHNT; CDR2 reads FRNRAP. The CDR3 reads CASGPLGQGDGELFF. CDR3 nucleotides: TGTGCTAGTGGTCCTCTGGGACAGGGAGATGGGGAGCTGTTTTTT.

The chain recombines TRBV27 with TRBJ1-2; 10 bases are shared with TRBD1. This CDR3 region has 15 residues. The germline V gene has CDR1 MNHEY and CDR2 SMNVEV (reference sequence). The V gene end was trimmed by 4 bases and the J gene end by 3 bases; junction bases not matched to a gene: 5. The CDR3 sequence: CASSSRTGGDYGYTF. Here the CDR3 DNA reads TGTGCCAGCAGTTCCAGGACAGGGGGAGACTATGGCTACACCTTC.

To note about this clone: The sample contains more than one DNA sequence encoding this CDR3. V and J are TRBV7-9 and TRBJ1-1; D is ambiguous. The CDR3 totals 11 residues. Trimming cost V 5 bases and J 6 bases, with 7 bases left between them. In germline, CDR1 is SEHNR, CDR2 FQNEAQ (reference sequence). The CDR3 sequence is CASSLSPEAFF. The CDR3 DNA reads TGTGCCAGCAGCCTATCCCCTGAAGCTTTCTTT.

V and J are TRBV5-1 and TRBJ2-1; D is uncertain. Germline loops: CDR1 SGHRS, CDR2 YFSETQ. The CDR3 is made up of 15 amino acids. V lost 0 bases to trimming and J lost 0 bases, with 7 bases between them. In DNA form, the CDR3 reads TGCGCCAGCAGCTTGGAGGGTCCCTCCTACAATGAGCAGTTCTTC. Protein: CASSLEGPSYNEQFF.

The chain couples TRBV5-1 to TRBJ2-1, with D unclear. The CDR3 covers 13 residues. CDR1 is SGHRS and CDR2 is YFSETQ in the germline V gene. Trimming took off 0 bases at V and 9 bases at J, with 10 bases between the two ends. CDR3 in DNA: TGCGCCAGCAGCTTGGGGACGAGGAGTGAGCAGTTCTTC. As protein: CASSLGTRSEQFF.

V usage is TRBV15 and J usage is TRBJ1-4; D is possibly TRBD1 (6 bases). Germline V gene data show CDR1 as LNHNV and CDR2 as YYDKDF (reference sequence). Trimming took off 5 bases at V and 1 base at J, with 11 bases between the two ends. The CDR3 runs 15 residues. CDR3 protein: CATSGQGITNEKLFF. Written as DNA, the CDR3 is TGTGCCACCAGCGGTCAGGGGATAACTAATGAAAAACTGTTTTTT. The entire variable domain, with the rest obtained from reference TRBV15 and TRBJ1-4, is as follows: DAMVIQNPRYQVTQFGKPVTLSCSQTLNHNVMYWYQQKSSQAPKLLFHYYDKDFNNEADTPDNFQSRRPNTSFCFLDIRSPGLGDTAMYLCATSGQGITNEKLFFGSGTQLSVL.

J is TRBJ2-7 and V is TRBV9, with 9 bases lining up with TRBD2. The CDR3 is made up of 16 amino acids. The V segment lost 0 bases and the J segment 2 bases; nucleotides outside the gene matches: 6. Germline V gives CDR1 SGDLS, CDR2 YYNGEE. Here the CDR3 DNA reads TGTGCCAGCAGCGTAGGGGCTAGCGGGACCACCTACGAGCAGTACTTC. Its protein product is CASSVGASGTTYEQYF.

In this sample, this clone turned up a few times. The chain carries TRBV4-1 and TRBJ2-1, with D uncertain. CDR1 MGHRA and CDR2 YSYEKL come from the germline V gene. The CDR3 totals 14 residues. V lost 3 bases and J 4 bases, leaving 10 bases between the germline ends. The CDR3 region is CASSQPGRYNEQFF. The CDR3 DNA is TGCGCCAGCAGCCAGCCGGGCAGGTACAATGAGCAGTTCTTC.

This clone occurred a few times. V is TRBV30 and J is TRBJ1-5; no clear D gene. CDR3 length: 14 residues. Germline V gives CDR1 GTSNPN, CDR2 SVGIG (reference sequence). V lost 1 base and J lost 1, with 8 bases in between. CDR3 region: CAWSEGPSNQPQHF. As DNA, the CDR3 is TGTGCCTGGAGTGAGGGTCCCAGCAATCAGCCCCAGCATTTT.

This clone was counted only a few times. The rearrangement uses TRBV6-6 and TRBJ1-1; the D is unclear. This CDR3 contains 12 residues. CDR1 and CDR2 (germline): MNHNY, SVGAGI (reference sequence). Trimming pared 7 bases from V and 4 bases from J, leaving 10 bases between. Written as DNA, the CDR3 is TGTGCCAGCAACAATAGAGGCACTGAAGCTTTCTTT. Its protein is CASNNRGTEAFF.

There are a few counts of this clone. The chain links TRBV10-3 to TRBJ1-2; D is unclear. V lost 4 bases and J lost 2, with 11 bases in between. CDR1 is ENHRY, CDR2 SYGVKD, per germline. The CDR3 runs 14 residues. The CDR3 loop is CAISAQDDNYGYTF. DNA of the CDR3: TGTGCCATCAGTGCGCAGGACGACAACTATGGCTACACCTTC.

The DNA of the CDR3 is TGTGCCAGCACGGTTGGGTCGAATCAGCCCCAGCATTTT. Translation: CASTVGSNQPQHF. V is TRBV6-1 and J is TRBJ1-5, with D hard to call. Germline V lookup: CDR1 MNHNS, CDR2 SASEGT. The CDR3 length is 13 residues. Trimming pared 7 bases from V and 4 bases from J, leaving 11 bases between.

This clone was picked up a small number of times. The chain has TRBV7-2 and TRBJ2-5; TRBD2 might be the D (6 bases). The CDR3 loop spans 15 amino acids. V lost 1 base and J 1 base, leaving 10 bases between the germline ends. The germline V gene has CDR1 SGHTA and CDR2 FQGNSA. CDR3 sequence reads: CASSLDHSGQETQYF. CDR3 nucleotides: TGTGCCAGCAGCTTAGATCATAGCGGCCAAGAGACCCAGTACTTC. The whole variable domain, remainder taken from reference TRBV7-2 and TRBJ2-5, is GAGVSQSPSNKVTEKGKDVELRCDPISGHTALYWYRQSLGQGLEFLIYFQGNSAPDKSGLPSDRFSAERTGGSVSTLTIQRTQQEDSAVYLCASSLDHSGQETQYFGPGTRLLVL.

This chain joins TRBV29-1 and TRBJ1-2; 7 positions match TRBD1. Germline V gives CDR1 SQVTM, CDR2 ANQGSEA. The CDR3 covers 12 residues. V lost 7 bases, J lost 4 bases, and 6 bases stayed unmatched. CDR3 sequence reads: CSAGGPSYGYTF. CDR3 nucleotides: TGCAGCGCAGGGGGACCCTCCTATGGCTACACCTTC.

This sequence joins TRBV30 and TRBJ2-7; 13 nucleotides line up with TRBD2. The CDR3 spans 14 residues. Per germline, CDR1 GTSNPN and CDR2 SVGIG (reference sequence). In DNA form, the CDR3 reads TGTGCTGGGGGACTAGCGGGGTTAGCCTACGAGCAGTACTTC. Translated: CAGGLAGLAYEQYF.